A single sample gave rise to the 19 T cell receptor beta chains below, sequenced in a study of cytomegalovirus exposure and HLA in healthy donors. The method was immunoSEQ multiplex PCR; TCRdb's version includes in-frame clones alone and lacks a portion of them. The sample carries 110,000 to 150,000 clones, about 86% recorded once. The specimen was PBMCs. The origin of the receptors is a woman between 18 and 29 years old in good health and CMV-seropositive.

This clone appeared a single time. The chain is built from TRBV9 and TRBJ2-2; no clear D gene. Germline lookup yields CDR1 SGDLS and CDR2 YYNGEE. Trimming pared 1 base from V and 5 bases from J, leaving 9 bases between. The CDR3 sequence is 14 residues long. The CDR3 DNA reads TGTGCCAGCAGCGTACAGGATGGTACCGGGGAGCTGTTTTTT. Amino acid sequence: CASSVQDGTGELFF.

This chain connects TRBV7-2 to TRBJ1-6; weak D call: TRBD1 (6 bases). Germline V gene lookup returns CDR1 SGHTA and CDR2 FQGNSA. Trimming left V 5 bases short and J 6 bases short, with 11 bases between. The CDR3 is made up of 14 amino acids. CDR3 sequence: CASSPYRVNSPLHF. As DNA, the CDR3 is TGTGCCAGCAGCCCCTACAGGGTTAATTCACCCCTCCACTTT.

A few counts support this clone. Other DNA sequences in the same sample also yield this CDR3. The genes are TRBV7-9 and TRBJ1-5; 9 bases align to TRBD1. The CDR3 is 14 amino acids. From germline, CDR1 is SEHNR and CDR2 FQNEAQ (reference sequence). V was pared by 4 bases and J by 7 bases, with 5 bases of the junction left unmatched. Here the CDR3 reads CASSSGQGNQPQHF. The CDR3 region has the DNA TGTGCCAGCAGCTCTGGACAGGGGAACCAGCCCCAGCATTTT.

The chain employs TRBV9 and TRBJ2-2, with a tentative D call TRBD2 (6 bases). The CDR3 is made up of 14 amino acids. CDR1 is SGDLS and CDR2 is YYNGEE in the germline V gene. V was shortened by 2 bases and J by 6 bases, with 11 bases between the two germline ends. As DNA, the CDR3 is TGTGCCAGCAGCGTCGGAGGGGACGCCGGGGAGCTGTTTTTT. Translating gives CASSVGGDAGELFF.

The chain uses TRBV6-6 and TRBJ2-7, with 7 bases identical to TRBD2. Germline CDR1 is MNHNY and CDR2 is SVGAGI (reference sequence). Trimming took 0 bases from V and 0 from J; bases not matched to a gene: 2. The CDR3 contains 15 residues. CDR3 bases: TGTGCCAGCAGTTACTCGACGGGGGGCTCCTACGAGCAGTACTTC. Translated, it gives CASSYSTGGSYEQYF.

Details on this clone: One end of the junction varies from germline; a read error may be responsible. The CDR3 reads CASSADRGTEAFF. In nucleotides, the CDR3 is TGTGCTAGCAGCGCCGACAGGGGGACTGAAGCTTTCTTT. The gene calls are TRBV7-7 and TRBJ1-1; 9 bases map to TRBD1. The CDR3 consists of 13 residues. CDR1 and CDR2 (germline): SSHAT, FNYEAQ (reference sequence).

The genes are TRBV11-1 and TRBJ2-7; a weak D match, TRBD2 (6 bases). V shed 5 bases and J shed 0 bases, with 8 bases lying between them. CDR3 length: 13 amino acids. Germline V CDR1 and CDR2: SGHAT, FQDESV (reference sequence). In DNA, the CDR3 is TGTGCCAGCAGCCCGACTAGCTCCTACGAGCAGTACTTC. It specifies CASSPTSSYEQYF.

The rearrangement links TRBV28 to TRBJ2-2; 11 nucleotides agree with TRBD2. Germline lookup yields CDR1 MDHEN and CDR2 SYDVKM. This CDR3 has 16 amino acids. V lost 5 bases and J lost 6; bases outside the gene matches: 8. The CDR3 spells CASSVAGGPVPGELFF. CDR3 DNA: TGTGCCAGCAGTGTAGCGGGAGGGCCGGTTCCCGGGGAGCTGTTTTTT.

The V and J genes are TRBV6-5 and TRBJ1-2, with D perhaps matching TRBD1 (5 bases). The V end lost 6 bases, the J end lost 8 bases, and 19 bases lay between the germline ends. Germline V gene lookup returns CDR1 MNHEY and CDR2 SVGAGI. The CDR3 is made up of 14 amino acids. CDR3 amino acids: CASRIPGLLSGYTF. Written as DNA, the CDR3 is TGTGCCAGCAGGATACCGGGACTTCTATCCGGCTACACCTTC.

The V gene is TRBV30, the J gene TRBJ1-5; TRBD1 aligns across 8 bases. The V segment lost 5 bases and the J segment 4 bases; nucleotides outside the gene matches: 4. Germline V gene lookup returns CDR1 GTSNPN and CDR2 SVGIG (reference sequence). The CDR3 length is 13 residues. CDR3: CAWGRQGNQPQHF. The CDR3 bases are TGTGCCTGGGGGAGACAGGGGAATCAGCCCCAGCATTTT.

The chain is built from TRBV4-1 and TRBJ2-1; 9 nucleotides match TRBD2. The V gene's germline CDR1 is MGHRA and CDR2 YSYEKL. This CDR3 comprises 16 residues. V lost 2 bases, J lost 4 bases, and 6 bases stayed unmatched. The chain's CDR3 is CASSQHLAGMYNEQFF. The CDR3, as DNA: TGCGCCAGCAGCCAACACCTAGCGGGGATGTACAATGAGCAGTTCTTC.

The V and J genes are TRBV9 and TRBJ2-1; unclear D gene. Trimming took off 4 bases at V and 8 bases at J, with 16 bases between the two ends. CDR3 length equals 14 residues. Germline V gene data show CDR1 as SGDLS and CDR2 as YYNGEE. CDR3 region: CASSTRPVPDEQFF. The DNA of the CDR3 is TGTGCCAGCAGCACCCGCCCTGTGCCGGATGAGCAGTTCTTC.

The V call is TRBV29-1, the J call TRBJ2-7, with 7 positions matching TRBD1. The trim removed 6 bases at V and 4 bases at J, leaving 12 bases unmatched. The CDR3 runs to 14 residues. Per the germline V gene, CDR1 is SQVTM and CDR2 is ANQGSEA. CDR3 region: CSVVVKGAQYEQYF. The DNA of the CDR3 is TGCAGCGTGGTTGTTAAGGGGGCCCAATACGAGCAGTACTTC.

V gene TRBV6-5 combines with J gene TRBJ2-2, with D unresolved. V lost 0 bases and J lost 6, with 2 bases in between. This CDR3 region has 12 residues. Per germline, CDR1 MNHEY and CDR2 SVGAGI. CDR3 in amino acids: CASSYSAGELFF. CDR3 DNA sequence: TGTGCCAGCAGTTACTCCGCCGGGGAGCTGTTTTTT.

CDR3 sequence reads: CASSPGEGYEQYF. In nucleotides, the CDR3 is TGCGCCAGCAGCCCCGGAGAGGGCTACGAGCAGTACTTC. The chain combines TRBV4-3 with TRBJ2-7; tentative D call: TRBD2 (5 bases). The CDR3 is made up of 13 amino acids. V lost 4 bases and J lost 3, with 10 bases in between. Germline V gene lookup returns CDR1 LGHNA and CDR2 YSLEER.

The V call is TRBV5-1, the J call TRBJ2-7; TRBD2 matches at 10 bases. Germline CDR1 and CDR2: SGHRS and YFSETQ. The CDR3 has 16 residues. J lost 1 base, V lost 4 bases, and 8 bases had no gene match. Here the CDR3 DNA reads TGCGCCAGCAGCGGGCTAGGACTAGCGGTTTCCTACGAGCAGTACTTC. Encoded protein: CASSGLGLAVSYEQYF. The variable domain in full, with the rest retrieved from reference TRBV5-1 and TRBJ2-7, is KAGVTQTPRYLIKTRGQQVTLSCSPISGHRSVSWYQQTPGQGLQFLFEYFSETQRNKGNFPGRFSGRQFSNSRSEMNVSTLELGDSALYLCASSGLGLAVSYEQYFGPGTRLTVT.

The V and J genes are TRBV13 and TRBJ2-1; TRBD2 agrees at 11 bases. The J segment lost 8 bases and the V segment lost 1 base, leaving 7 bases of the junction unmatched. The CDR3 totals 16 residues. Germline assignment: CDR1 PRHDT and CDR2 FYEKMQ (reference sequence). CDR3 in amino acids: CASSLVLTSGAHEQFF. In DNA form, the CDR3 reads TGTGCCAGCAGCTTAGTTTTGACTAGCGGGGCCCATGAGCAGTTCTTC.

The chain uses TRBV4-1 and TRBJ2-7; TRBD2 matches at 8 bases. The germline V gene encodes CDR1 MGHRA and CDR2 YSYEKL. This CDR3 has 18 residues. J gave up 1 base and V 0 bases, and 11 bases lay outside the gene matches. The CDR3 here is CASSQDLGTSSASYEQYF. CDR3 DNA sequence: TGCGCCAGCAGCCAAGATCTGGGGACTAGTTCGGCTTCCTACGAGCAGTACTTC.

This chain uses TRBV29-1 with TRBJ2-7; D uncertain. The CDR3 contains 12 residues. Looked up from germline, CDR1 is SQVTM and CDR2 is ANQGSEA. The V gene lost 5 bases and the J gene lost 0 bases, with 8 bases spanning the gap. CDR3 in DNA: TGCAGCGTTTTGGGCGACTCCTACGAGCAGTACTTC. This sequence encodes CSVLGDSYEQYF.